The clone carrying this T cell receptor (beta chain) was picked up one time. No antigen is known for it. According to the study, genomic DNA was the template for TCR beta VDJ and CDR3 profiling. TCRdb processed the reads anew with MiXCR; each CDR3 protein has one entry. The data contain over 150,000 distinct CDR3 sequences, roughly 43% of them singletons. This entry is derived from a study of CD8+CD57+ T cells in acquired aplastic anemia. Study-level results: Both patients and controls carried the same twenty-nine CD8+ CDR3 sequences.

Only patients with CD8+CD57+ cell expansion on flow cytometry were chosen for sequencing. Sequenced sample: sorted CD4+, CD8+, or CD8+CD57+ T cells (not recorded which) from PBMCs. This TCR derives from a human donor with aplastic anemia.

Written as DNA, the CDR3 is TGTGCCACCAGTGATCCAACGGGGGGGATCTACGAGCAGTACTTC. Its protein is CATSDPTGGIYEQYF. The gene calls are TRBV24-1 and TRBJ2-7; TRBD2 aligns across 8 bases. This CDR3 has 15 residues. Trimming at V came to 3 bases and at J to 3 bases, leaving 6 bases not matched to a gene. Per the germline V gene, CDR1 is KGHDR and CDR2 is SFDVKD.